This entry describes one T cell receptor (beta chain). Its matching antigen is unknown. The CDR3 length is 18 residues. V trimming: 0 bases; J trimming: 7 bases; junction bases outside the gene matches: 11. Germline V gene lookup returns CDR1 SGHVS and CDR2 FNYEAQ. This record belongs to a study of beta chain features in type 1 diabetes. Study-wide results and limits: All four CD4+ subsets from Type 1 diabetes patients carried moderately but significantly shorter TCRB CDR3s.

Sequenced material consisted of expressed TCRB transcripts (all of the isolated RNA was reverse transcribed). TCRdb keeps only in-frame clones here, not all; method: immunoSEQ multiplex PCR. The top ten hold around 1.2% of the sample, which has 140,000 or so clones, less than 15% seen once. This chain links TRBV7-6 with TRBJ1-6, with TRBD1 identical over 8 bases. The material sequenced was central memory CD4+ T cells from blood. The sequence was obtained from a man between 18 and 35 years old with type 1 diabetes. The CDR3 loop reads CASSLAGGTGRSNSPLHF. CDR3 sequence (DNA): TGTGCCAGCAGCTTAGCGGGGGGGACAGGCCGTTCCAATTCACCCCTCCACTTT. Drawing the rest from reference TRBV7-6 and TRBJ1-6, the complete variable domain is GAGVSQSPRYKVTKRGQDVALRCDPISGHVSLYWYRQALGQGPEFLTYFNYEAQQDKSGLPNDRFSAERPEGSISTLTIQRTEQRDSAMYRCASSLAGGTGRSNSPLHFGNGTRLTVT.